This TCR beta chain was documented in a study of blood T cell repertoires in COVID-19. Study-level information: Both acute and convalescent COVID-19 samples were obtained from the United States, Italy and Spain.

CDR3 length equals 14 residues. V was clipped by 3 bases and J by 8 bases; unmatched bases: 2. Germline CDR1 reads ENHRY; CDR2 reads SYGVKD. The repertoire was sequenced with immunoSEQ multiplex PCR; TCRdb's copy has only in-frame clones and lacks some. The table records roughly 120,000 clones, more than 80% of them present only once. The sequenced sample consisted of peripheral blood. This clonotype originated in an older woman with COVID-19, enrolled during active disease. J is TRBJ1-4 and V is TRBV10-3; 11 nucleotides match TRBD1. This CDR3 reads CAISEGTGGEKLFF. CDR3 DNA sequence: TGTGCCATCAGTGAAGGGACAGGGGGAGAAAAACTGTTTTTT.